This record concerns one T cell receptor (beta chain) sequence. This entry is derived from a study of response to subunit inactivated influenza vaccine. Using its own MiXCR run on the RT-PCR reads, TCRdb lists one record per CDR3 protein. The sample holds roughly 550,000 distinct CDR3 sequences, 20% to 25% seen once. Germline V gene lookup returns CDR1 LNHNV and CDR2 YYDKDF (reference sequence). Trimming removed 1 base from V and 4 bases from J; junction bases left unmatched: 5. The CDR3 has 15 residues. These data also formed part of another study, on T cells expressing NK-cell markers. That work contributes: The authors made TCR beta cDNA libraries by 5'RACE template switching. This switching added a universal primer site and UMIs. Sorted CD3+CD56+NKG2C+, CD3+CD56+NKG2C- and CD3+CD56-NKG2C+ T cells provided the TCR beta repertoires.

This sequence joins TRBV15 and TRBJ1-1; 8 bases agree with TRBD1. Source: CD4+ T cells sorted from PBMCs, taken 12 days after vaccination. The receptor was isolated from a man aged 50 to 59 who received an inactivated influenza vaccine. The CDR3 sequence: CATSRAQTGATEAFF. Here the CDR3 DNA reads TGTGCCACCAGCAGAGCGCAGACAGGGGCCACTGAAGCTTTCTTT. Full variable domain (outside the CDR3, taken from reference TRBV15 and TRBJ1-1): DAMVIQNPRYQVTQFGKPVTLSCSQTLNHNVMYWYQQKSSQAPKLLFHYYDKDFNNEADTPDNFQSRRPNTSFCFLDIRSPGLGDTAMYLCATSRAQTGATEAFFGQGTRLTVV.